A selection of T cell receptor beta chains follows, all from one sample in a study of T cell responses to AZD1222 COVID-19 vaccine. Clones were read by immunoSEQ multiplex PCR, and TCRdb kept only the in-frame ones, dropping some. The sample consists of 130,000 or so clones, roughly nine tenths of them appearing once. Sequencing used peripheral blood, obtained 28 days after the second AZD1222 dose. The origin of the receptors is an adult who received the AZD1222 COVID-19 vaccine. The CDR3 runs from the conserved cysteine through the conserved F or W. Fields, in order: J gene, V gene, CDR3 protein.

TRBJ2-1 TRBV27 CASSPDRGAGDEQFF
TRBJ2-1 TRBV7-2 CASSSTILLAGGNEQFF
TRBJ2-1 TRBV29-1 CSVASAGPRNNEQFF
TRBJ2-1 TRBV6-5 CASSRGGAGGSEQFF
TRBJ2-1 TRBV27 CASSPRTSGRSYNEQFF
TRBJ2-5 TRBV5-1 CASKTGTVSGETQYF
TRBJ2-7 TRBV7-2 CASSSHPGSTYEQYF
TRBJ1-1 TRBV10-3 CAISESAAQNTEAFF
TRBJ2-5 TRBV19 CASSIRETQYF
TRBJ2-1 TRBV7-2 CASSPSRGALNNEQFF
TRBJ2-7 TRBV6-5 CASSRSFSYEQYF
TRBJ2-1 TRBV28 CASSLWGTNEQFF
TRBJ2-6 TRBV5-8 CASSLVRWNSGANVLTF
TRBJ1-1 TRBV7-3 CASSLAPVGTGYTEAFF
TRBJ1-6 TRBV21-1 CASAILNSPLHF
TRBJ1-1 TRBV28 CASSLKSGPRYTEAFF
TRBJ2-7 TRBV15 CATSHQTSDIHEQYF
TRBJ1-1 TRBV28 CASSLLPRTANTEAFF
TRBJ2-1 TRBV7-3 CASSPSGDSYNEQFF